This T cell receptor beta chain comes out of a study of molecular identifiers for immune sequencing clone quantification. Notes on the study in general: Clones above 20 RNA copies contained over 97% of effector molecules and under 1% of naive molecules. Detectable among around 1 million naive cells, according to reports, was Jurkat TCR RNA spiked in from one cell.

Via MiXCR, TCRdb re-called the PCR reads, giving one row per CDR3 protein. The sample gives about 640,000 distinct CDR3 sequences, roughly 21% of which show up once; 0.7% to 1% is in the top ten. With 10 bases removed from V and 2 bases from J, the gap between germline ends came to 12 bases. The V gene's germline CDR1 is LNHDA and CDR2 SQIVND (reference sequence). This CDR3 contains 13 residues. The sorting of naive CD8 T cells used the CD8+CD4-CCR7+CD45RA+ phenotype. As for this clonotype: What it binds is not known.

Sample: naive CD8+ T cells from blood, with Jurkat cell RNA spiked in. Subset in this sample: FACS-sorted CD8+CD4-CCR7+CD45RA+ naive T cells. This TCR derives from a human donor in good health. Some libraries in this study had Jurkat cell RNA spiked in. V usage is TRBV19 and J usage is TRBJ2-1, with D possibly TRBD2 on 6 matching bases. The CDR3 DNA reads TGTGCCACCAGGTGGGGGGCCTACAATGAGCAGTTCTTC. It codes for CATRWGAYNEQFF.